Shown below are 12 T cell receptor beta chains from a single sample sequenced in a study of tumor-infiltrating lymphocytes in localized non-small cell lung cancer. Clones were sequenced by immunoSEQ multiplex PCR, and TCRdb holds only the in-frame ones, with some missing. This sample yields almost 5,000 clones, of which 66% are seen a single time; under 80% belongs to the top ten. The sequenced sample consisted of lung tumor tissue. The receptors were sampled from a human donor with non-small cell lung cancer.

The rearrangement joins TRBV19 to TRBJ1-2; unclear D gene. The CDR3 extends over 13 amino acids. From germline, CDR1 is LNHDA and CDR2 SQIVND (reference sequence). V was cut by 10 bases and J by 8 bases, with 20 bases left in between. CDR3 loop: CATWTRAMGGYTF. DNA for the CDR3: TGTGCCACCTGGACGAGGGCTATGGGAGGCTACACCTTC.

This clone appeared once. The genes are TRBV12-5 and TRBJ2-7; no clear D. Germline values: CDR1 LGHNT, CDR2 FRNRAP. The length of the CDR3 is 14 residues. V was clipped by 2 bases and J by 5 bases, with 13 bases between them. Here the CDR3 DNA reads TGTGCTAGTGGTTTGAAAGGGCGAAGTGACGAGCAGTACTTC. Its translation: CASGLKGRSDEQYF.

V and J are TRBV4-2 and TRBJ2-2; 12 bases are a match to TRBD1. V trimming: 1 base; J trimming: 7 bases; junction bases outside the gene matches: 7. The CDR3 length is 17 residues. Germline assignment: CDR1 LGHNA and CDR2 YNFKEQ. CDR3: CASSQAGTGGPGGELFF. The CDR3 DNA sequence: TGTGCCAGCAGCCAAGCGGGGACAGGGGGCCCAGGCGGGGAGCTGTTTTTT.

V is TRBV19 and J is TRBJ1-5; 7 nucleotides align to TRBD1. This CDR3 has 13 residues. Trimming removed 8 bases from V and 2 bases from J; junction bases left unmatched: 3. Germline assignment: CDR1 LNHDA and CDR2 SQIVND (reference sequence). The DNA for the CDR3 is TGTGCCAGTTGTGGGACAGGCAATCAGCCCCAGCATTTT. Translating gives CASCGTGNQPQHF.

The rearrangement uses TRBV12-5 and TRBJ2-2; 7 nucleotides agree with TRBD2. Unmatched junction bases numbered 16, after V lost 0 bases and J lost 0 bases. The CDR3 has 21 residues. Germline V gene data show CDR1 as LGHNT and CDR2 as FRNRAP. The CDR3 region has the DNA TGTGCTAGTGGTTTGGTCCCCCGGGGGGTCCTTGATACCGCGAACACCGGGGAGCTGTTTTTT. Amino acids: CASGLVPRGVLDTANTGELFF.

The rearrangement uses TRBV30 and TRBJ1-6, with TRBD1 matching 7 bases. This CDR3 has 18 amino acids. Germline CDR1 GTSNPN, CDR2 SVGIG (reference sequence). Trimming cost V 0 bases and J 3 bases; bases outside gene matches: 11. The CDR3 here is CAWSVPPGGAGYNSPLHF. The CDR3 DNA reads TGTGCCTGGAGTGTACCCCCAGGGGGGGCTGGCTATAATTCACCCCTCCACTTT.

The chain couples TRBV30 to TRBJ2-7, with 12 bases fitting TRBD2. V was clipped by 3 bases and J by 5 bases; unmatched bases: 14. Germline values: CDR1 GTSNPN, CDR2 SVGIG (reference sequence). The CDR3 is 17 residues long. CDR3 protein: CAWSVLQLAGGADEQYF. The CDR3 DNA sequence: TGTGCCTGGAGCGTTCTACAACTAGCGGGGGGAGCTGACGAGCAGTACTTC.

The chain couples TRBV15 to TRBJ1-1; 9 positions match TRBD1. The CDR3 runs 15 residues. The V segment lost 1 base and the J segment 3 bases; nucleotides outside the gene matches: 3. Germline V gene lookup returns CDR1 LNHNV and CDR2 YYDKDF (reference sequence). CDR3 residues: CATSRGQGVYTEAFF. CDR3 nucleotide sequence: TGTGCCACCAGCAGAGGACAGGGGGTATACACTGAAGCTTTCTTT. Looking up the rest from reference TRBV15 and TRBJ1-1 gives the full variable domain: DAMVIQNPRYQVTQFGKPVTLSCSQTLNHNVMYWYQQKSSQAPKLLFHYYDKDFNNEADTPDNFQSRRPNTSFCFLDIRSPGLGDTAMYLCATSRGQGVYTEAFFGQGTRLTVV.

This clone was detected only a few times. This chain uses TRBV30 with TRBJ1-4; a weak D match, TRBD1 (5 bases). The V end lost 3 bases, the J end lost 6 bases, and 17 bases lay between the germline ends. CDR1 is GTSNPN, CDR2 SVGIG, per germline (reference sequence). CDR3 length equals 15 residues. CDR3 residues: CAWSGLGREDEKLFF. CDR3 nucleotides: TGTGCCTGGAGCGGGCTGGGGCGGGAAGATGAAAAACTGTTTTTT.

V and J are TRBV21-1 and TRBJ2-7; the table assigns TRBD2, which was not confirmed against the DNA. TRBV21-1 is termed a pseudogene. This CDR3 contains 21 residues. DNA of the CDR3: TGTGCCAGCAGCAAATTCCCCCGTTGGGGGTCGGCGGGGAATCGTCCCTACGAGCAGTACGTC. This codes for CASSKFPRWGSAGNRPYEQYV.

This clone appeared a few times. This rearrangement joins TRBV6-1 to TRBJ2-5; possibly TRBD1 for D (6 bases). The ends were cut back, 0 bases at V and 7 bases at J, with 12 bases in the middle. The CDR3 has 14 amino acids. The germline V gene encodes CDR1 MNHNS and CDR2 SASEGT. In DNA, the CDR3 is TGTGCCAGCAGTGAAGCCCAGGGGCGCAGGACCCAGTACTTC. Translated: CASSEAQGRRTQYF.

This chain connects TRBV5-4 to TRBJ2-3; D gene unclear. There are 12 residues in the CDR3. Germline CDR1 is SGHNT and CDR2 is YYREEE (reference sequence). V was shortened by 4 bases and J by 9 bases, with 12 bases between the two germline ends. The CDR3 reads CASSPNLDTQYF. CDR3 in DNA: TGTGCCAGCAGCCCAAATCTGGACACGCAGTATTTT. The full variable domain, its missing parts supplied by reference TRBV5-4 and TRBJ2-3, is ETGVTQSPTHLIKTRGQQVTLRCSSQSGHNTVSWYQQALGQGPQFIFQYYREEENGRGNFPPRFSGLQFPNYSSELNVNALELDDSALYLCASSPNLDTQYFGPGTRLTVL.